This is a list of T cell receptor beta chains from one sample in a study of breast tumors, draining lymph nodes, adjacent tissues. TCRdb processed the multiplex PCR reads anew with MiXCR; each CDR3 protein has one entry. Seen here are 83,000 or so distinct CDR3 sequences, approximately 20% observed once, and the top ten hold 2% to 3%. Sequenced sample: axillary lymph node tissue. The receptors originated from a female donor with breast cancer. Some clones in this sample may be carry-over from other donors' samples. The CDR3 runs from the conserved cysteine through the conserved F or W. A D gene is named only where the DNA matches it firmly. For some rows the clone size is stated as once, few or many, or as a class when expanded; others skip it.

D gene: TRBD1; J gene: TRBJ2-4; clone size: few; CDR3 length: 15; V gene: TRBV20-1; CDR3 DNA: TGCAGTGTCTCGCTACAGGGGATCGGCAAAAACATTCAGTACTTC; CDR3 protein: CSVSLQGIGKNIQYF
D gene: -; J gene: TRBJ2-7; clone size: many; CDR3 length: 14; V gene: TRBV20-1; CDR3 DNA: TGCAGTGCGCCGCGGACTACCGGGTCCTACGAGCAGTACTTC; CDR3 protein: CSAPRTTGSYEQYF
D gene: TRBD1; J gene: TRBJ2-1; clone size: many; CDR3 length: 15; V gene: TRBV12-5; CDR3 DNA: TGTGCTAGTGGTCCCGACAGGGGGCCGGGCAGTGAGCAGTTCTTC; CDR3 protein: CASGPDRGPGSEQFF
D gene: TRBD2; J gene: TRBJ2-1; clone size: -; CDR3 length: 18; V gene: TRBV6-6; CDR3 DNA: TGTGCCAGCGGTTACCAGCTAGCGGGAGGGCCGCAGGTTATGTCTCAGTTCTTC; CDR3 protein: CASGYQLAGGPQVMSQFF
D gene: TRBD2; J gene: TRBJ2-3; clone size: many; CDR3 length: 15; V gene: TRBV20-1; CDR3 DNA: TGCAGTGCTGACAGCGGGAGTTGGGGCACAGATACGCAGTATTTT; CDR3 protein: CSADSGSWGTDTQYF
D gene: TRBD2; J gene: TRBJ2-1; clone size: many; CDR3 length: 18; V gene: TRBV7-3; CDR3 DNA: TGTGCCAGCAGCTTAATTGGGCTAGCGGGCTTCTCCTACAATGAGCAGTTCTTC; CDR3 protein: CASSLIGLAGFSYNEQFF
D gene: -; J gene: TRBJ2-1; clone size: many; CDR3 length: 13; V gene: TRBV10-3; CDR3 DNA: TGTGCCATAAGGGAAAGCACCTACAATGAGCAGTTCTTC; CDR3 protein: CAIRESTYNEQFF
D gene: -; J gene: TRBJ2-1; clone size: many; CDR3 length: 15; V gene: TRBV7-9; CDR3 DNA: TGTGCCAGCAGCTTGGGTCAGGGGGGGATGAGTGAGCAGTTCTTC; CDR3 protein: CASSLGQGGMSEQFF
D gene: TRBD1; J gene: TRBJ1-5; clone size: many; CDR3 length: 15; V gene: TRBV20-1; CDR3 DNA: TGCAGTGCTAGAGGAGGGGACAGCCTCCCTTCGTCCCAGCATTTT; CDR3 protein: CSARGGDSLPSSQHF
D gene: -; J gene: TRBJ1-6; clone size: -; CDR3 length: 15; V gene: TRBV7-3; CDR3 DNA: TGTGCCAGCAGCCGGGGAGGGGGGTCGGATTCACCCCCCCACTTT; CDR3 protein: CASSRGGGSDSPPHF
D gene: -; J gene: TRBJ1-2; clone size: many; CDR3 length: 12; V gene: TRBV7-9; CDR3 DNA: TGTGCCAGCAGCCTAGGACCGGATGGCTACACCTTC; CDR3 protein: CASSLGPDGYTF
D gene: TRBD1; J gene: TRBJ2-7; clone size: many; CDR3 length: 14; V gene: TRBV11-2; CDR3 DNA: TGTGCCAGCAGCTGGCCCGGGACAGCCTACGAGCAGTACTTC; CDR3 protein: CASSWPGTAYEQYF
D gene: TRBD2; J gene: TRBJ2-7; clone size: many; CDR3 length: 14; V gene: TRBV29-1; CDR3 DNA: TGCAGCGCCCGTAGCGGGAGAGCCGAATACGAGCAGTACTTC; CDR3 protein: CSARSGRAEYEQYF
D gene: TRBD2; J gene: TRBJ2-3; clone size: many; CDR3 length: 16; V gene: TRBV20-1; CDR3 DNA: TGCAGTGCTAGGGGTACTAGCGGGAGTAGGGGAGATACGCAGTATTTT; CDR3 protein: CSARGTSGSRGDTQYF
D gene: TRBD1; J gene: TRBJ1-3; clone size: -; CDR3 length: 17; V gene: TRBV10-2; CDR3 DNA: TGCGCCAGCAGTGAGTCCGGGACAGTCCTCTCTGGAAACACCATATATTTT; CDR3 protein: CASSESGTVLSGNTIYF
D gene: -; J gene: TRBJ2-5; clone size: many; CDR3 length: 13; V gene: TRBV5-5; CDR3 DNA: TGTGCCAGCAGCCCTGTAGGGGAAGAGACCCAGTACTTC; CDR3 protein: CASSPVGEETQYF
D gene: -; J gene: TRBJ1-6; clone size: many; CDR3 length: 15; V gene: TRBV4-3; CDR3 DNA: TGCGCCAGCAGCCAAGAGTTAGGGCATAATTCACCCCTCCACTTT; CDR3 protein: CASSQELGHNSPLHF
D gene: -; J gene: TRBJ2-7; clone size: many; CDR3 length: 17; V gene: TRBV7-2; CDR3 DNA: TGTGCCAGCAGCTTATTTCCAGCGGGCCGAGGGGCCTACGAGCAGTACTTC; CDR3 protein: CASSLFPAGRGAYEQYF
D gene: TRBD1; J gene: TRBJ1-6; clone size: many; CDR3 length: 17; V gene: TRBV5-5; CDR3 DNA: TGTGCCAGCAGCCGCGACGGACAGGGGGGGTATAATTCACCCCTCCACTTT; CDR3 protein: CASSRDGQGGYNSPLHF
D gene: TRBD1; J gene: TRBJ1-1; clone size: -; CDR3 length: 18; V gene: TRBV6-2/TRBV6-3; CDR3 DNA: TGTGCCAGCAGTTTCCTACCGGGACAGGGATTTGGGAACACTGAAGCTTTCTTT; CDR3 protein: CASSFLPGQGFGNTEAFF
D gene: -; J gene: TRBJ2-7; clone size: many; CDR3 length: 15; V gene: TRBV20-1; CDR3 DNA: TGCAGTGCCCCGGGGGATGCGGGGAGCTCCTACGAGCAGTACTTC; CDR3 protein: CSAPGDAGSSYEQYF
D gene: TRBD1; J gene: TRBJ2-1; clone size: few; CDR3 length: 16; V gene: TRBV5-4; CDR3 DNA: TGTGCCAGCAGCCCAATGGGGCCGACAGGGCCCAATGAGCAGTTCTTC; CDR3 protein: CASSPMGPTGPNEQFF
D gene: TRBD1; J gene: TRBJ1-2; clone size: many; CDR3 length: 13; V gene: TRBV12-3/TRBV12-4; CDR3 DNA: TGTGCCAGCAGTGGGGGACAGCTATATGGCTACACCTTC; CDR3 protein: CASSGGQLYGYTF
D gene: TRBD1; J gene: TRBJ1-5; clone size: few; CDR3 length: 15; V gene: TRBV5-1; CDR3 DNA: TGCGCCAGCAGACTATCTACAGGGGGGCATCAGCCCCAGCATTTT; CDR3 protein: CASRLSTGGHQPQHF
D gene: TRBD2; J gene: TRBJ2-1; clone size: many; CDR3 length: 17; V gene: TRBV4-3; CDR3 DNA: TGCGCCAGCAGCCAAGATCGGGGGACTAGAGTGTTCGATGAGCAGTTCTTC; CDR3 protein: CASSQDRGTRVFDEQFF
D gene: -; J gene: TRBJ2-5; clone size: many; CDR3 length: 11; V gene: TRBV12-3/TRBV12-4; CDR3 DNA: TGTGCCAGCAGTTGGTCGGAGACCCAGTACTTC; CDR3 protein: CASSWSETQYF
D gene: -; J gene: TRBJ1-6; clone size: many; CDR3 length: 13; V gene: TRBV6-5; CDR3 DNA: TGTGCCAGCAAGGCCAGTCCGAATTCACCCCTCCACTTT; CDR3 protein: CASKASPNSPLHF
D gene: TRBD1; J gene: TRBJ2-7; clone size: many; CDR3 length: 12; V gene: TRBV29-1; CDR3 DNA: TGCAGCGGAGGACAGGGGGGCTACGAGCAGTACTTC; CDR3 protein: CSGGQGGYEQYF
D gene: TRBD2; J gene: TRBJ2-3; clone size: many; CDR3 length: 15; V gene: TRBV7-2; CDR3 DNA: TGTGCCAGCAGCCTCCTAGCGGGAGTCTCAGATACGCAGTATTTT; CDR3 protein: CASSLLAGVSDTQYF
D gene: -; J gene: TRBJ1-3; clone size: many; CDR3 length: 15; V gene: TRBV11-1; CDR3 DNA: TGTGCCAGCAGCTTCGAGGGATCGGGAGGAAACACCATATATTTT; CDR3 protein: CASSFEGSGGNTIYF
D gene: TRBD2; J gene: TRBJ2-1; clone size: many; CDR3 length: 17; V gene: TRBV15; CDR3 DNA: TGTGCCACCAGAGCGGGCCTCCGGAGCGGGGTTTACAATGAGCAGTTCTTC; CDR3 protein: CATRAGLRSGVYNEQFF
D gene: -; J gene: TRBJ2-7; clone size: many; CDR3 length: 13; V gene: TRBV19; CDR3 DNA: TGTGCCAGTAGTCCGGCGGGGCCCTACGAGCAGTACTTC; CDR3 protein: CASSPAGPYEQYF
D gene: -; J gene: TRBJ1-5; clone size: many; CDR3 length: 12; V gene: TRBV24-1; CDR3 DNA: TGTGCCACCGGGACGAGCGATCAGCCCCAGCATTTT; CDR3 protein: CATGTSDQPQHF
D gene: TRBD1; J gene: TRBJ1-4; clone size: many; CDR3 length: 12; V gene: TRBV6-6; CDR3 DNA: TGTGCCAGCAGACCGACAGGGGAAAAACTGTTTTTT; CDR3 protein: CASRPTGEKLFF
D gene: -; J gene: TRBJ1-3; clone size: many; CDR3 length: 14; V gene: TRBV12-3/TRBV12-4; CDR3 DNA: TGTGCCAGCCCCCAATCGGGGGCTGGAAACACCATATATTTT; CDR3 protein: CASPQSGAGNTIYF
D gene: -; J gene: TRBJ2-7; clone size: many; CDR3 length: 15; V gene: TRBV6-2/TRBV6-3; CDR3 DNA: TGTGCCAGCAGTTACCAGAGCAGGGGGGGTTACGAGCAGTACTTC; CDR3 protein: CASSYQSRGGYEQYF
D gene: -; J gene: TRBJ2-3; clone size: many; CDR3 length: 16; V gene: TRBV4-2; CDR3 DNA: TGTGCCAGCAGCCAACAAGTGGGCGGAGCCACTGGTACGCAGTATTTT; CDR3 protein: CASSQQVGGATGTQYF
D gene: -; J gene: TRBJ2-5; clone size: many; CDR3 length: 13; V gene: TRBV20-1; CDR3 DNA: TGCAGTGCTAGAGATAGGGAGAGGGAGACCCAGTACTTC; CDR3 protein: CSARDRERETQYF
D gene: -; J gene: TRBJ2-3; clone size: many; CDR3 length: 14; V gene: TRBV6-2/TRBV6-3; CDR3 DNA: TGTGCCAGCAGCGACTGGATTTCCACAGATACGCAGTATTTT; CDR3 protein: CASSDWISTDTQYF
D gene: -; J gene: TRBJ2-3; clone size: few; CDR3 length: 16; V gene: TRBV6-2/TRBV6-3; CDR3 DNA: TGTGCCAGCAAGTTGGCCCCTAGCGAGATCACAGATACGCAGTATTTT; CDR3 protein: CASKLAPSEITDTQYF
D gene: -; J gene: TRBJ1-4; clone size: few; CDR3 length: 18; V gene: TRBV19; CDR3 DNA: TGTGCCAGTAGTATGAAGGGATGGGATTTTCGAACTAATGAAAAACTGTTTTTT; CDR3 protein: CASSMKGWDFRTNEKLFF
D gene: -; J gene: TRBJ2-1; clone size: many; CDR3 length: 12; V gene: TRBV6-2/TRBV6-3; CDR3 DNA: TGTGCCAGCAGTTACTCGACCTATGAGCAGTTCTTC; CDR3 protein: CASSYSTYEQFF
D gene: -; J gene: TRBJ1-5; clone size: many; CDR3 length: 14; V gene: TRBV2; CDR3 DNA: TGTGCCAGCAACCCAAACGGACGGGGTCAGCCCCAGCATTTT; CDR3 protein: CASNPNGRGQPQHF
D gene: TRBD1; J gene: TRBJ1-4; clone size: few; CDR3 length: 15; V gene: TRBV3-1; CDR3 DNA: TGTGCCAGCAGCCAAGATCGCCAGGGGGAAGGAAAACTGTTTTTT; CDR3 protein: CASSQDRQGEGKLFF
D gene: TRBD1; J gene: TRBJ2-2; clone size: few; CDR3 length: 16; V gene: TRBV10-2; CDR3 DNA: TGCGCCACCCAACGGCTACAGGGGTACGGAACCGGGGAGCTGTTTTTT; CDR3 protein: CATQRLQGYGTGELFF
D gene: -; J gene: TRBJ2-5; clone size: many; CDR3 length: 15; V gene: TRBV19; CDR3 DNA: TGTGCCAGTAGTCGCTCGGGGCAGGGAGGAGAGACCCAGTACTTC; CDR3 protein: CASSRSGQGGETQYF
D gene: -; J gene: TRBJ2-1; clone size: many; CDR3 length: 14; V gene: TRBV9; CDR3 DNA: TGTGCCAGCAGCCGGGGACGACAGGACAATGAGCAGTTCTTC; CDR3 protein: CASSRGRQDNEQFF
D gene: -; J gene: TRBJ1-5; clone size: many; CDR3 length: 15; V gene: TRBV5-5; CDR3 DNA: TGTGCCAGCAGCTTGGCCGGTTATAGCAATCAGCCCCAGCATTTT; CDR3 protein: CASSLAGYSNQPQHF
D gene: -; J gene: TRBJ2-7; clone size: many; CDR3 length: 15; V gene: TRBV6-1; CDR3 DNA: TGTGCCAGCCAAGCCGCGGTGGGCGTTGCCTACGAGCAGTACTTC; CDR3 protein: CASQAAVGVAYEQYF
D gene: -; J gene: TRBJ2-1; clone size: many; CDR3 length: 15; V gene: TRBV5-1; CDR3 DNA: TGCGCCAGCAGCTTGGCGGTTTCCTTGGGGGATGAGCAGTTCTTC; CDR3 protein: CASSLAVSLGDEQFF
D gene: TRBD1; J gene: TRBJ1-2; clone size: many; CDR3 length: 14; V gene: TRBV19; CDR3 DNA: TGTGCCAGTAGTCCGCGACAGGGTTACTATGGCTACACCTTC; CDR3 protein: CASSPRQGYYGYTF
D gene: -; J gene: TRBJ2-7; clone size: many; CDR3 length: 13; V gene: TRBV5-1; CDR3 DNA: TGCGCCAGCAGCACGACGGAAGCCTACGAGCAGTACTTC; CDR3 protein: CASSTTEAYEQYF
D gene: -; J gene: TRBJ2-2; clone size: many; CDR3 length: 17; V gene: TRBV7-2; CDR3 DNA: TGTGCCAGCAGCTTAGGTTCTTACGGAGCCGGGGCCGGGGAGCTGTTTTTT; CDR3 protein: CASSLGSYGAGAGELFF
D gene: -; J gene: TRBJ2-3; clone size: many; CDR3 length: 13; V gene: TRBV24-1; CDR3 DNA: TGTGCCACCAACAGGGCGGGCACAGATACGCAGTATTTT; CDR3 protein: CATNRAGTDTQYF
D gene: TRBD1; J gene: TRBJ2-1; clone size: many; CDR3 length: 12; V gene: TRBV12-3/TRBV12-4; CDR3 DNA: TGTGCCAGCAGTACAGGGGGCGCTCGGCAGTTCTTC; CDR3 protein: CASSTGGARQFF
D gene: -; J gene: TRBJ1-2; clone size: many; CDR3 length: 14; V gene: TRBV5-8; CDR3 DNA: TGTGCCAGCAGCTTGGGGGCAGCGAGCTATGGCTACACCTTC; CDR3 protein: CASSLGAASYGYTF
D gene: -; J gene: TRBJ1-1; clone size: once; CDR3 length: 14; V gene: TRBV20-1; CDR3 DNA: TGCAGTGCTAGGTCCGGGACTTTGAACACTGAAGCTTTCTTT; CDR3 protein: CSARSGTLNTEAFF
D gene: TRBD2; J gene: TRBJ2-1; clone size: many; CDR3 length: 18; V gene: TRBV20-1; CDR3 DNA: TGCAGTGCCGGGGGGACTAGCGGGAGGGCTATCTCCTACAATGAGCAGTTCTTC; CDR3 protein: CSAGGTSGRAISYNEQFF